Below are 25 T cell receptor beta chains sequenced from a single sample in a study of blood T cell repertoires in COVID-19 (dated by TCRdb to 2019 to 2021). Receptors were amplified or captured by the immunoSEQ multiplex PCR assay. Drawn from immuneACCESS, this table holds only the in-frame rearrangements with V and J called that TCRdb kept. Clones are partly lost; checked studies trace under half to an unresolved V gene and leave the rest unexplained. This sample comprises around 45,000 clones, 80% to 90% of them detected only once. 15% of the sample comes from the top ten. The sample taken for sequencing was peripheral blood. These receptors originate from a man between 60 and 75 years old with active COVID-19.

This clone was recorded only once. The chain couples TRBV5-1 to TRBJ2-1; TRBD2 matches at 14 bases. The J segment lost 4 bases and the V segment lost 3 bases, leaving 12 bases of the junction unmatched. The CDR3 runs 19 residues. Germline assignment: CDR1 SGHRS and CDR2 YFSETQ. The CDR3 loop reads CASSYPAGTSGRGYNEQFF. In DNA form, the CDR3 reads TGCGCCAGCAGCTACCCGGCCGGGACTAGCGGGAGAGGGTACAATGAGCAGTTCTTC.

The chain combines TRBV5-1 with TRBJ2-7, with a tentative D call TRBD1 (5 bases). CDR3 length equals 12 residues. The V and J ends lost 1 base and 6 bases respectively, with 8 bases between them. From germline, CDR1 is SGHRS and CDR2 YFSETQ. For the CDR3, the DNA is TGCGCCAGCAGCTTGTGGCAGGGCGAGCAGTACTTC. It is translated as CASSLWQGEQYF.

The chain couples TRBV7-9 to TRBJ1-3; D perhaps matches TRBD1 (6 bases). Deletions cut 1 base from V and 1 base from J, with 17 bases between. This CDR3 region has 18 residues. The V gene's germline CDR1 is SEHNR and CDR2 FQNEAQ (reference sequence). CDR3 amino acids: CASSLGFRQGKSGNTIYF. The CDR3 DNA follows: TGTGCCAGCAGCTTAGGGTTCCGGCAGGGGAAGTCTGGAAACACCATATATTTT. The full variable domain, in which reference TRBV7-9 and TRBJ1-3 provide the parts outside the CDR3, is DTGVSQNPRHKITKRGQNVTFRCDPISEHNRLYWYRQTLGQGPEFLTYFQNEAQLEKSRLLSDRFSAERPKGSFSTLEIQRTEQGDSAMYLCASSLGFRQGKSGNTIYFGEGSWLTVV.

The rearrangement uses TRBV28 and TRBJ2-7; 8 bases agree with TRBD2. Germline trimming cut 5 bases from V and 2 bases from J; bases unmatched to any gene: 8. Germline V lookup: CDR1 MDHEN, CDR2 SYDVKM. CDR3 length equals 15 residues. This chain's CDR3 is CASSAGTRGPYEQYF. The CDR3 bases are TGTGCCAGCAGTGCAGGGACTAGGGGACCCTACGAGCAGTACTTC.

V is TRBV19 and J is TRBJ1-4; the D gene is possibly TRBD1 (6 bases). The CDR3 contains 13 residues. CDR1 is LNHDA and CDR2 is SQIVND in the germline V gene (reference sequence). The ends were cut back, 5 bases at V and 8 bases at J, with 12 bases in the middle. CDR3 in amino acids: CASSSQGLEKLFF. The CDR3 region has the DNA TGTGCCAGTAGTTCGCAGGGGTTAGAAAAACTGTTTTTT.

V gene TRBV12-1 combines with J gene TRBJ1-1; the table's TRBD1 call for D was not verified on the DNA. TRBV12-1 is classified as a pseudogene. The CDR3 is made up of 14 amino acids. The CDR3 spells CASSDTGVNTEAFF. The CDR3 region has the DNA TGTGCCAGCAGCGACACAGGGGTAAACACTGAAGCTTTCTTT.

This clone has only one observation. The rearrangement links TRBV4-1 to TRBJ2-7; 9 positions agree with TRBD2. The CDR3 runs 16 residues. CDR1 is MGHRA and CDR2 is YSYEKL in the germline V gene. The V segment lost 2 bases and the J segment 4 bases; nucleotides outside the gene matches: 9. The CDR3 spells CASSQRMASGTYEQYF. CDR3 DNA: TGCGCCAGCAGCCAAAGGATGGCTAGCGGGACGTACGAGCAGTACTTC.

In regard to this clone: Relative to the germline gene, one junction end is altered; a read error may explain this. The chain joins TRBV7-7 to TRBJ2-7, with a weak D call TRBD2 (6 bases). CDR1 is SSHAT and CDR2 is FNYEAQ in the germline V gene (reference sequence). This CDR3 comprises 13 residues. In DNA form, the CDR3 reads TGTGCTAGCAGCCCAGAAGCGGGCTACGAGCAGTACTTC. Translation gives CASSPEAGYEQYF.

V usage is TRBV7-3 and J usage is TRBJ2-3; possible D gene TRBD2, 6 bases. The CDR3 is 13 amino acids. Germline values: CDR1 SGHTA, CDR2 FQGTGA. Deletions cut 5 bases from V and 0 bases from J, with 6 bases between. As DNA, the CDR3 is TGTGCCAGCAGCCGGGGGAGCACAGATACGCAGTATTTT. Its protein is CASSRGSTDTQYF.

This clone has more than one count but fewer than ten. CDR3 nucleotides: TGTGCCAGCAGCTTAACTGGCAGGGCTGCCTACGAGCAGTACTTC. Translation gives CASSLTGRAAYEQYF. The J gene is TRBJ2-7, the V gene TRBV13; possible D gene TRBD1, 5 bases. Germline-derived CDR1 and CDR2 are PRHDT and FYEKMQ (reference sequence). Trimming took 2 bases from V and 2 from J, leaving 13 bases between them. The CDR3 has 15 amino acids.

As DNA, the CDR3 is TGTGCCAGCGCGTTGAACACTGAAGCTTTCTTT. This codes for CASALNTEAFF. The rearrangement links TRBV28 to TRBJ1-1; D uncertain. V gave up 8 bases and J gave up 0 bases, with 4 bases separating them. CDR3 size: 11 residues. The germline gives CDR1 MDHEN, CDR2 SYDVKM.

The chain joins TRBV4-2 to TRBJ1-2; 7 bases are a match to TRBD1. CDR1 is LGHNA, CDR2 YNFKEQ, per germline. The CDR3 totals 15 residues. Losses at the gene ends were 1 base for V and 4 bases for J; bases not matched to a gene: 6. CDR3 bases: TGTGCCAGCAGCCAAGCCCGGGACAGCAGCTATGGCTACACCTTC. Its protein is CASSQARDSSYGYTF.

V usage is TRBV19 and J usage is TRBJ1-2; 12 bases map to TRBD1. V dropped 6 bases and J dropped 4; count of bases not matched to a gene: 6. Looked up from germline, CDR1 is LNHDA and CDR2 is SQIVND (reference sequence). This CDR3 spans 15 amino acids. The CDR3 DNA sequence: TGTGCCAGTAGGCCCGGGACAGGGGGCAGCTATGGCTACACCTTC. It translates to CASRPGTGGSYGYTF.

By share, this clone ranks as medium-sized. In the same sample, other DNA sequences code for this CDR3. The V and J genes are TRBV2 and TRBJ2-1; 11 nucleotides line up with TRBD2. The germline gives CDR1 SNHLY, CDR2 FYNNEI. The junction had 6 bases not matched to a gene; V was cut back by 2 bases and J by 6 bases. There are 16 residues in the CDR3. Here the CDR3 DNA reads TGTGCCAGCAGTGAACGTGTAGCGGGGGGGCTCAATGAGCAGTTCTTC. Encoded protein: CASSERVAGGLNEQFF.

The J gene is TRBJ2-5, the V gene TRBV19, with 7 bases aligning to TRBD2. Looked up from germline, CDR1 is LNHDA and CDR2 is SQIVND (reference sequence). This CDR3 has 13 residues. J lost 4 bases, V lost 11 bases, and 10 bases had no gene match. CDR3 loop: CAVGGDVGETQYF. Written as DNA, the CDR3 is TGTGCCGTGGGAGGGGATGTAGGAGAGACCCAGTACTTC.

V gene TRBV7-3 combines with J gene TRBJ2-7, with TRBD1 as a possible D gene (5 bases). V lost 5 bases, J lost 0 bases, and 8 bases lay in between. This CDR3 contains 13 residues. The germline gives CDR1 SGHTA, CDR2 FQGTGA. CDR3 bases: TGTGCCAGCAGCCCGGACAACTCCTACGAGCAGTACTTC. Amino acid sequence: CASSPDNSYEQYF.

The rearrangement uses TRBV6-6 and TRBJ1-2; D is unclear. The CDR3 has 12 amino acids. Trimming cost V 3 bases and J 10 bases, with 12 bases left between them. CDR1 is MNHNY and CDR2 is SVGAGI in the germline V gene (reference sequence). CDR3 protein: CASSYEKSIYTF. DNA for the CDR3: TGTGCCAGCAGTTATGAGAAATCCATCTACACCTTC.

The V and J genes are TRBV7-9 and TRBJ1-1; D unresolved. Germline assignment: CDR1 SEHNR and CDR2 FQNEAQ (reference sequence). CDR3 length equals 15 residues. Trimming took 1 base from V and 5 from J, leaving 14 bases between them. The CDR3: CASSLVGSGGTEAFF. The CDR3 coding sequence is TGTGCCAGCAGCTTAGTTGGGAGTGGAGGAACTGAAGCTTTCTTT.

This chain joins TRBV2 and TRBJ2-1; D is uncertain. Looked up from germline, CDR1 is SNHLY and CDR2 is FYNNEI. V lost 1 base to trimming and J lost 5 bases, with 6 bases between them. The CDR3 contains 13 residues. In nucleotides, the CDR3 is TGTGCCAGCAGTGAAGACAGAAACAATGAGCAGTTCTTC. Translated: CASSEDRNNEQFF.

The chain is built from TRBV27 and TRBJ2-7; TRBD1 matches 9 bases. Germline loops: CDR1 MNHEY, CDR2 SMNVEV (reference sequence). J gave up 3 bases and V 6 bases, and 9 bases lay outside the gene matches. The CDR3 length is 15 residues. In nucleotides, the CDR3 is TGTGCCAGCAGACGCGACAGGGGGGCACTCTACGAGCAGTACTTC. Translated: CASRRDRGALYEQYF.

V and J are TRBV28 and TRBJ2-5; D not certain. V lost 6 bases to trimming and J lost 6 bases, with 14 bases between them. Germline V CDR1 and CDR2: MDHEN, SYDVKM. The CDR3 consists of 13 residues. The CDR3 coding sequence is TGTGCCAGCAGCACCCTAGATAAGCAGACCCAGTACTTC. Encoded protein: CASSTLDKQTQYF.

V usage is TRBV5-1 and J usage is TRBJ2-1; 11 nucleotides match TRBD1. The V segment lost 5 bases and the J segment 7 bases; nucleotides outside the gene matches: 8. The CDR3 has 15 residues. The germline gives CDR1 SGHRS, CDR2 YFSETQ. The DNA of the CDR3 is TGCGCCAGCAGACCCGGACAGGGGGCTAATAATGAGCAGTTCTTC. This codes for CASRPGQGANNEQFF.

The rearrangement uses TRBV2 and TRBJ1-2; 9 bases match TRBD1. Per the germline V gene, CDR1 is SNHLY and CDR2 is FYNNEI. The CDR3 is 14 amino acids. Losses at the gene ends were 4 bases for V and 2 bases for J; bases not matched to a gene: 2. CDR3 residues: CASSADRGNYGYTF. DNA for the CDR3: TGTGCCAGCAGTGCAGACAGGGGGAACTATGGCTACACCTTC.

J is TRBJ2-1 and V is TRBV28, with 9 nucleotides matching TRBD1. The CDR3 consists of 16 residues. V shed 5 bases and J 4 bases; nucleotides not matched to a gene: 9. Germline V gene sequence: CDR1 MDHEN, CDR2 SYDVKM. The CDR3 is CASSPPPGQGYNEQFF. The DNA of the CDR3 is TGTGCCAGCAGTCCCCCCCCGGGACAGGGTTACAATGAGCAGTTCTTC.

The CDR3 loop reads CASDGGPGANVLTF. The CDR3 nucleotides read TGTGCCAGTGACGGGGGGCCCGGGGCCAACGTCCTGACTTTC. The rearrangement joins TRBV2 to TRBJ2-6; perhaps TRBD2 as D (7 bases). Between the trimmed V and J ends, which lost 9 bases and 4 bases, there was a span of 13 bases. Germline values: CDR1 SNHLY, CDR2 FYNNEI. The CDR3 runs 14 residues.